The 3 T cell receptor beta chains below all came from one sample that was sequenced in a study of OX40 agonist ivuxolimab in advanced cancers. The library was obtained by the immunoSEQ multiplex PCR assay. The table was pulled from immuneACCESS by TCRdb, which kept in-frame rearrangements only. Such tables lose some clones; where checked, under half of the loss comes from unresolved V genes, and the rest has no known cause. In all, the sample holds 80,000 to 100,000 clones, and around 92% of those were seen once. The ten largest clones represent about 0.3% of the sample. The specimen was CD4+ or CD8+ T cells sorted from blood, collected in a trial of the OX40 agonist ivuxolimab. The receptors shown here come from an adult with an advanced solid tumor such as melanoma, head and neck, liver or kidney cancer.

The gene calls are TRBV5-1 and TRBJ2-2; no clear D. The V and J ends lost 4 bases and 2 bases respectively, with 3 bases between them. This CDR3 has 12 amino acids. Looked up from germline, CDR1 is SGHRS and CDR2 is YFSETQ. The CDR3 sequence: CASSHNTGELFF. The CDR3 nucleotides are TGCGCCAGCAGCCACAACACCGGGGAGCTGTTTTTT.

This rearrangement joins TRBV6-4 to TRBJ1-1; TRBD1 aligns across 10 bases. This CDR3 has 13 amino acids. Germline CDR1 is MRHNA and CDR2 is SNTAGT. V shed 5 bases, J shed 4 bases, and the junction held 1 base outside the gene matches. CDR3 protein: CASSRDRGTEAFF. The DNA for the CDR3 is TGTGCCAGCAGTAGGGACAGGGGCACTGAAGCTTTCTTT.

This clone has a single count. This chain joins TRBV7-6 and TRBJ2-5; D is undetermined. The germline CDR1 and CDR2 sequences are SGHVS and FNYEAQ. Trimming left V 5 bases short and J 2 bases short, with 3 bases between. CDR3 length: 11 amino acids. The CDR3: CASSRQETQYF. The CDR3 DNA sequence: TGTGCCAGCAGCCGTCAAGAGACCCAGTACTTC.